The 7 T cell receptor beta chains below all came from one sample that was sequenced in a study of CD8 T cells in Susac syndrome (dated by TCRdb to between 2019 and 2020). Preparation of the library involved the immunoSEQ multiplex PCR assay. RNA was extracted using the RNeasy kit, and roughly 0.45 to 1 ug of the RNA was reverse transcribed with random hexamers. The public sequencing data were trimmed at Q25 with fastp and processed into clonotypes with MiXCR by TCRdb, which kept only in-frame beta chains. CDR3 protein sequences are deduplicated, and each keeps its most common genes and DNA. For this sample the table gives under 70,000 distinct CDR3 sequences, of which 95% were detected only once. The ten largest clones capture approximately 0.8% of the sample. Sequencing used CD8+ T cells from PBMCs. The receptor set was obtained from a human donor with Susac syndrome.

The chain has TRBV20-1 and TRBJ1-1; no reliable D call. CDR3 length equals 14 residues. Germline V gene lookup returns CDR1 DFQATT and CDR2 SNEGSKA (reference sequence). Trimming removed 2 bases from V and 2 bases from J, with 12 bases in between. Written as DNA, the CDR3 is TGCAGTGCTAGAATACTCGGGGTAAACACTGAAGCTTTCTTT. Translation: CSARILGVNTEAFF.

The J gene is TRBJ2-7, the V gene TRBV28; the match to TRBD1 covers 8 bases. The CDR3 spans 17 residues. CDR1 MDHEN and CDR2 SYDVKM come from the germline V gene. The J segment lost 3 bases and the V segment lost 3 bases, leaving 13 bases of the junction unmatched. The CDR3, as DNA: TGTGCCAGCAGTTTTGGGAGGTTGGACAGGGCCCTCTACGAGCAGTACTTC. It translates to CASSFGRLDRALYEQYF.

Concerning this clonotype itself: At one end, the junction sequence differs from germline, possibly due to a read error. This chain joins TRBV7-2 and TRBJ1-2; D not resolved. The CDR3 loop spans 13 amino acids. Germline CDR1 reads SGHTA; CDR2 reads FQGNSA. The CDR3: CASSLAANYGYTF. In nucleotides, the CDR3 is TGTGCCAGCAGCTTAGCCGCTAATTATGGCTACACCTTC.

The rearrangement joins TRBV4-1 to TRBJ2-7, with 7 bases aligning to TRBD2. Germline-derived CDR1 and CDR2 are MGHRA and YSYEKL. After removal of 1 base from V and 0 bases from J, the junction contained 6 bases not matched to a gene. The CDR3 loop spans 16 amino acids. CDR3 sequence (DNA): TGCGCCAGCAGCCAAGGATTAGCGGGTAGCTCCTACGAGCAGTACTTC. Translating gives CASSQGLAGSSYEQYF.

This chain uses TRBV14 with TRBJ2-1; TRBD2 matches at 12 bases. CDR1 SGHDN and CDR2 FVKESK come from the germline V gene. The trim removed 1 base at V and 15 bases at J, leaving 7 bases unmatched. The CDR3 is made up of 14 amino acids. CDR3 bases: TGTGCCAGCAGCCAAGCGAGGACTAGCGGGGACCTGTTCTTC. It specifies CASSQARTSGDLFF.

This chain links TRBV20-1 with TRBJ1-2; 8 bases match TRBD1. Trimming cost V 6 bases and J 3 bases; bases outside gene matches: 12. Per germline, CDR1 DFQATT and CDR2 SNEGSKA (reference sequence). The CDR3 is 15 amino acids. The CDR3: CSASTPDREDYGYTF. CDR3 nucleotide sequence: TGCAGTGCCTCAACCCCGGACAGGGAGGACTATGGCTACACCTTC.

J is TRBJ2-3 and V is TRBV20-1; D gene unclear. This CDR3 spans 15 amino acids. V was clipped by 5 bases and J by 2 bases, with 17 bases between them. Germline V lookup: CDR1 DFQATT, CDR2 SNEGSKA (reference sequence). CDR3: CSAAPRSWYTDTQYF. Here the CDR3 DNA reads TGCAGTGCTGCCCCCCGTAGCTGGTACACAGATACGCAGTATTTT.